This T cell receptor (beta chain) was recovered during a study of Ad26.COV2.S vaccination and SARS-CoV-2 variants. Study-wide results and limits: Analytic work on TCR breadth and depth might have understated the full extent of total T cell responses.

On this clone: Its antigen is not known.

The method was immunoSEQ multiplex PCR; TCRdb's version includes in-frame clones alone and lacks a portion of them. Of around 450,000 clones listed, 75% to 95% are singletons. Germline values: CDR1 SGHAT, CDR2 FQNNGV. The CDR3 contains 15 residues. Trimming at V came to 5 bases and at J to 2 bases, leaving 3 bases not matched to a gene. Indicated treatment: around 19 received Ad26.COV2.S at low or high dose, single or two shots; roughly five received placebo; per-sample allocation not given. Day 63 after the first vaccine or placebo injection was the time point for sampling. Here the sequenced sample was peripheral blood, taken in a trial of Ad26.COV2.S vaccine versus placebo. The gene calls are TRBV11-2 and TRBJ1-6; 7 bases line up with TRBD1. The source is a person aged 18-60 years who received the Ad26.COV2.S COVID-19 vaccine or a placebo. DNA for the CDR3: TGTGCCAGCAGCGTAACAGGGGCCTATAATTCACCCCTCCACTTT. Its translation is CASSVTGAYNSPLHF. Full variable domain (remainder filled in from reference TRBV11-2 and TRBJ1-6): EAGVAQSPRYKIIEKRQSVAFWCNPISGHATLYWYQQILGQGPKLLIQFQNNGVVDDSQLPKDRFSAERLKGVDSTLKIQPAKLEDSAVYLCASSVTGAYNSPLHFGNGTRLTVT.